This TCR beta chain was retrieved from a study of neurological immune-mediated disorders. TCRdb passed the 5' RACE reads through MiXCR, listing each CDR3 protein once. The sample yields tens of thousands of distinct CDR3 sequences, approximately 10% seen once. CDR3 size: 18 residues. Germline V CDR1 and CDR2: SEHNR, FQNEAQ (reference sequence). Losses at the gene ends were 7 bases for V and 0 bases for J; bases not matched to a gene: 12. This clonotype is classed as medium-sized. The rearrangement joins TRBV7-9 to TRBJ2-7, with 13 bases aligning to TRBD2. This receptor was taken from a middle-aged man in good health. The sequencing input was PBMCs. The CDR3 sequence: CASTSSLAGGLNSYEQYF. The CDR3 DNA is TGTGCCAGCACCTCGTCACTAGCGGGAGGGCTAAACTCCTACGAGCAGTACTTC.